This T cell receptor (beta chain) was captured by sequencing in a study of PD-1 blockade in classical Hodgkin lymphoma. Findings and caveats of the study: Newly diagnosed patients had baseline TCR diversity that was reportedly lower than that of healthy donors. When nivolumab was started under 1 year after ASCT, patients were excluded.

Measured with immunoSEQ multiplex PCR; TCRdb has only the in-frame clones, and not every one. The data hold about 93,000 clones, with around four fifths observed a single time. Germline-derived CDR1 and CDR2 are MNHNY and SVGAGI (reference sequence). The CDR3 consists of 13 residues. With 6 bases clipped from V and 4 bases from J, the junction kept 4 bases outside the gene matches. Note on this clone: No antigen is known for it.

Noted time point: cycle 4 day 1 (C4D1), after less than seven weeks of nivolumab. Relapses following autologous stem cell transplantation were seen in all patients, with brentuximab vedotin exposure varying. This TCR derives from a human donor with classical Hodgkin lymphoma. Sequenced material: peripheral blood mononuclear cells (PBMCs), taken before the fourth cycle of nivolumab. The chain has TRBV6-6 and TRBJ1-2, with 8 positions matching TRBD1. CDR3 in amino acids: CASSWTGPYGYTF. CDR3 sequence (DNA): TGTGCCAGCAGCTGGACAGGGCCCTATGGCTACACCTTC.